One sample yielded the 22 T cell receptor beta chains listed below, sequenced in a study of naive and memory T cell subsets. Whole-blood samples were around 2.5 ml of peripheral blood from healthy adult volunteers. Blood and skin TCR RNA was reverse transcribed with alpha and beta constant primers. TCRdb recomputed calls from the 5' RACE reads with MiXCR, one row per CDR3 protein. The table has approximately 22,000 distinct CDR3 sequences, approximately 3.9% seen once. Receptors originate from a male donor in good health.

By sample fraction, this clonotype is medium-sized. The V call is TRBV4-1, the J call TRBJ2-5; 9 bases are shared with TRBD2. The V gene end was trimmed by 2 bases and the J gene end by 2 bases; junction bases not matched to a gene: 9. The CDR3 contains 17 residues. Germline V gene sequence: CDR1 MGHRA, CDR2 YSYEKL. The CDR3: CASSQSAGAGGQETQYF. In DNA, the CDR3 is TGCGCCAGCAGCCAATCCGCCGGAGCGGGGGGTCAAGAGACCCAGTACTTC.

This clonotype was observed many times. The chain is built from TRBV2 and TRBJ2-3; 16 bases are shared with TRBD2. Germline CDR1 reads SNHLY; CDR2 reads FYNNEI. The V gene end was trimmed by 4 bases and the J gene end by 6 bases; junction bases not matched to a gene: 4. This CDR3 spans 16 amino acids. The CDR3 coding sequence is TGTGCCAGCAGTGGGGGACTAGCGGGGGGGCCTGATACGCAGTATTTT. It translates to CASSGGLAGGPDTQYF.

About this clonotype: Given a much more abundant clone one base away, this may be a read error. The V gene is TRBV7-9, the J gene TRBJ2-3, with a tentative D call TRBD2 (6 bases). Deletions cut 9 bases from V and 4 bases from J, with 17 bases between. Per germline, CDR1 SEHNR and CDR2 FQNEAQ (reference sequence). The CDR3 has 14 residues. The CDR3 sequence: CARSPVGDSDTQYF. The CDR3 nucleotides are TGTGCCAGAAGCCCTGTGGGGGACTCAGATACGCAGTATTTT.

This clonotype showed up many times. The chain combines TRBV6-5 with TRBJ2-1, with 9 bases aligning to TRBD2. Trimming cost V 0 bases and J 9 bases; bases outside gene matches: 12. This CDR3 is built from 17 residues. Germline V gene data show CDR1 as MNHEY and CDR2 as SVGAGI. The CDR3 DNA reads as TGTGCCAGCAGTTACTCGATTCTGGCGGGAGGGCCTATTGAGCAGTTCTTC. Protein sequence: CASSYSILAGGPIEQFF.

This clonotype is medium-sized. The chain has TRBV10-3 and TRBJ2-5; the D gene is possibly TRBD2 (5 bases). The CDR3 totals 15 residues. V gave up 3 bases and J gave up 0 bases, with 11 bases separating them. Germline V gene lookup returns CDR1 ENHRY and CDR2 SYGVKD. In nucleotides, the CDR3 is TGTGCCATCAGTGATTTCTCGGGGTACCAAGAGACCCAGTACTTC. Its translation is CAISDFSGYQETQYF.

This clonotype has at least ten counts. The chain combines TRBV5-1 with TRBJ2-5; D is unclear. CDR1 and CDR2 from the germline V gene are SGHRS and YFSETQ. The CDR3 is made up of 13 amino acids. Between the trimmed V and J ends, which lost 4 bases and 4 bases, there was a span of 11 bases. CDR3 in DNA: TGCGCCAGCAGCGGTGCTAGAGGAGAGACCCAGTACTTC. Translated: CASSGARGETQYF.

The table lists this clonotype with many counts. The chain joins TRBV12-3 or TRBV12-4 to TRBJ1-1; tentatively, D is TRBD1 (5 bases). V lost 5 bases and J lost 6, with 16 bases in between. The CDR3 is 14 amino acids. The CDR3 region is CASSPPGRPAEAFF. The DNA for the CDR3 is TGTGCCAGCAGTCCTCCGGGACGACCTGCTGAAGCTTTCTTT.

This clonotype appeared many times. This chain joins TRBV12-3 or TRBV12-4 and TRBJ1-5; D might be TRBD1 (5 bases). The CDR3 consists of 12 residues. V gave up 5 bases and J gave up 6 bases, with 8 bases separating them. The CDR3 spells CASSTQGQPQHF. The CDR3 DNA sequence: TGTGCCAGCAGTACCCAGGGTCAGCCCCAGCATTTT.

This clonotype was seen ten or more times. The chain has TRBV28 and TRBJ1-3; 7 bases map to TRBD1. V lost 6 bases, J lost 3 bases, and 8 bases stayed unmatched. The CDR3 has 15 residues. Germline V gives CDR1 MDHEN, CDR2 SYDVKM. The CDR3 loop is CASRPPDRHGNTIYF. Written as DNA, the CDR3 is TGTGCCAGCAGACCCCCGGACAGGCATGGAAACACCATATATTTT.

This clonotype showed up many times. The chain recombines TRBV11-2 with TRBJ2-7; maybe TRBD1 (6 bases). The V end was cut by 0 bases, the J end by 0 bases, with 9 bases between. The CDR3 runs to 15 residues. Per germline, CDR1 SGHAT and CDR2 FQNNGV. CDR3 residues: CASSLETDSSYEQYF. The CDR3 region has the DNA TGTGCCAGCAGCTTAGAGACGGACAGCTCCTACGAGCAGTACTTC.

With respect to this clonotype: One base away lies a much larger clone, so this may be a sequencing read error. The rearrangement joins TRBV7-6 to TRBJ1-1; D call uncertain. The CDR3 covers 14 residues. Trimming pared 0 bases from V and 1 base from J, leaving 6 bases between. In germline, CDR1 is SGHVS, CDR2 FNYEAQ. CDR3 loop: CASSLASRNTEAFF. CDR3 nucleotide sequence: TGTGCCAGCAGCTTAGCCAGCAGGAACACTGAAGCTTTCTTT.

This clonotype appeared a few times. The chain is built from TRBV5-1 and TRBJ2-1; 7 nucleotides match TRBD2. Germline V gene sequence: CDR1 SGHRS, CDR2 YFSETQ. Losses at the gene ends were 0 bases for V and 6 bases for J; bases not matched to a gene: 6. This CDR3 is 15 amino acids long. The CDR3 region is CASSLAGGRVNEQFF. In DNA form, the CDR3 reads TGCGCCAGCAGCTTGGCGGGCGGGAGAGTCAATGAGCAGTTCTTC. Filled out from reference TRBV5-1 and TRBJ2-1, the complete variable domain reads KAGVTQTPRYLIKTRGQQVTLSCSPISGHRSVSWYQQTPGQGLQFLFEYFSETQRNKGNFPGRFSGRQFSNSRSEMNVSTLELGDSALYLCASSLAGGRVNEQFFGPGTRLTVL.

This clonotype has a count of ten or more. The genes are TRBV29-1 and TRBJ2-7, with D possibly TRBD1 on 5 matching bases. Germline V gives CDR1 SQVTM, CDR2 ANQGSEA. With 6 bases removed from V and 0 bases from J, the gap between germline ends came to 9 bases. The CDR3 has 12 residues. The DNA of the CDR3 is TGCAGCGTAGGACATAGCTCCTACGAGCAGTACTTC. Translated, it gives CSVGHSSYEQYF.

At least ten counts were recorded for this clonotype. This chain joins TRBV12-3 or TRBV12-4 and TRBJ2-3, with 9 bases that match TRBD2. The CDR3 runs 18 residues. Trimming took 3 bases from V and 5 from J; bases not matched to a gene: 15. The CDR3 sequence is CASSFFGLAGGRGDTQYF. The CDR3 nucleotides are TGTGCCAGCAGTTTTTTCGGTTTGGCGGGGGGGCGTGGAGATACGCAGTATTTT.

This clonotype was counted at least ten times. The chain couples TRBV18 to TRBJ1-3; unclear D gene. V lost 1 base and J lost 6, with 7 bases in between. CDR1 and CDR2 (germline): KGHSH, LQKENI. This CDR3 contains 13 residues. The CDR3 DNA reads TGTGCCAGCTCACCACAGGGAATAAACACCATATATTTT. Its protein product is CASSPQGINTIYF.

This clonotype has just a few counts. This may come from a read error, since a much larger clone is one base off. V and J are TRBV20-1 and TRBJ2-7; TRBD1 agrees at 9 bases. The CDR3 is made up of 14 amino acids. Germline loops: CDR1 DFQATT, CDR2 SNEGSKA (reference sequence). Unmatched junction bases numbered 4, after V lost 0 bases and J lost 4 bases. CDR3 sequence reads: CSAREGQGCYEQYF. In DNA, the CDR3 is TGCAGTGCTAGAGAGGGACAGGGTTGTTACGAGCAGTACTTC.

This clonotype was seen a few times. The rearrangement uses TRBV10-3 and TRBJ2-5; D remains ambiguous. Germline CDR1 and CDR2: ENHRY and SYGVKD. Trimming stripped 7 bases from V and 7 bases from J, with 7 bases between. There are 10 residues in the CDR3. The CDR3 region is CAIIGRTQYF. The CDR3 DNA reads as TGTGCCATCATCGGTCGGACCCAGTACTTC.

The sample holds many counts of this clonotype. This chain links TRBV20-1 with TRBJ2-7, with D perhaps given as TRBD1 or TRBD2 (5 bases each). V shed 6 bases and J shed 1 base, with 19 bases lying between them. The CDR3 contains 15 residues. Germline V gives CDR1 DFQATT, CDR2 SNEGSKA (reference sequence). CDR3 bases: TGCAGTGCCCCCGAGCCGGGGCCGGGGTCCTACGAGCAGTACTTC. Translating it yields CSAPEPGPGSYEQYF.

A word on this clonotype: A single base separates this from a much larger clone, so it may be a read error. The chain has TRBV28 and TRBJ2-7; 10 bases agree with TRBD1. The CDR3 sequence is 15 residues long. Per germline, CDR1 MDHEN and CDR2 SYDVKM. CDR3 region: CVSTPPGTGAYEQYF. The CDR3 nucleotides are TGTGTCAGCACCCCCCCCGGGACAGGGGCCTACGAGCAGTACTTC.

This clonotype was seen at least ten times. The chain couples TRBV27 to TRBJ2-1; TRBD2 matches 14 bases. Trimming cost V 7 bases and J 0 bases; bases outside gene matches: 8. The CDR3 length is 18 residues. The V gene's germline CDR1 is MNHEY and CDR2 SMNVEV (reference sequence). CDR3 residues: CASNPGTSGGHSYNEQFF. The CDR3 nucleotides are TGTGCCAGCAACCCCGGGACTAGCGGGGGCCACTCCTACAATGAGCAGTTCTTC.

The V gene is TRBV5-4, the J gene TRBJ1-1, with D perhaps TRBD1 (6 bases). Germline loops: CDR1 SGHNT, CDR2 YYREEE (reference sequence). This CDR3 region has 15 residues. With 3 bases removed from V and 0 bases from J, the gap between germline ends came to 12 bases. CDR3 residues: CASSSRTVMNTEAFF. The DNA for the CDR3 is TGTGCCAGCAGCTCGAGGACAGTTATGAACACTGAAGCTTTCTTT.

This clonotype was seen repeatedly, ten times or more. J is TRBJ2-1 and V is TRBV29-1; maybe TRBD2 (7 bases). Between the trimmed V and J ends, which lost 4 bases and 7 bases, there was a span of 17 bases. The CDR3 has 14 amino acids. Per the germline V gene, CDR1 is SQVTM and CDR2 is ANQGSEA. The CDR3 bases are TGCAGCGTTGGCGGGGGCGCCTCGAATAATGAGCAGTTCTTC. It codes for CSVGGGASNNEQFF.